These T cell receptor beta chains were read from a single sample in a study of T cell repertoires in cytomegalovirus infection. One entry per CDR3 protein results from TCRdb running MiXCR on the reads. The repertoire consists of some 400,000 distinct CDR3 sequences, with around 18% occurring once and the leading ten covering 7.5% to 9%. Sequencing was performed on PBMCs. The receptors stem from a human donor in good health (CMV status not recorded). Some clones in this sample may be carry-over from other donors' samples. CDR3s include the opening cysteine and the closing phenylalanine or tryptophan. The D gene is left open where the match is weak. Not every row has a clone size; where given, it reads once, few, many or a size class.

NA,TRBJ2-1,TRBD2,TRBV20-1,TGCAGTGCTCCTCGACTAGCGGCCCTTAATGAGCAGTTCTTC,CSAPRLAALNEQFF
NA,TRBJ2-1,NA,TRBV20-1,TGCAGTGCTAGAGTACCGGGACTTTACAATGAGCAGTTCTTC,CSARVPGLYNEQFF
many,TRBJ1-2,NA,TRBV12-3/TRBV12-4,TGTGCCAGCAGTTTATCTAAGGTGTTGAACTATGGCTACACCTTC,CASSLSKVLNYGYTF
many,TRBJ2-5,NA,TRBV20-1,TGCAGTGCTATAGAGGGCCTAGGACAAGAGACCCAGTACTTC,CSAIEGLGQETQYF
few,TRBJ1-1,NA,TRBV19,TGTGCCAGTAGTGCCCTGCGGAACACTGAAGCTTTCTTT,CASSALRNTEAFF
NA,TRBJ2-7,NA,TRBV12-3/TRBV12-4,TGTGCCAGCAGGGGCTACGAGCAGTACTTC,CASRGYEQYF
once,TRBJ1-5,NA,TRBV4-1,TGCGCCAGCAGCCAAAACAGGGATAGCAATCAGCCCCAGCATTTT,CASSQNRDSNQPQHF
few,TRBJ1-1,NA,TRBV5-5,TGTGCCAGCAGCTTATCAGGGTCAGATAGCACTGAAGCTTTCTTT,CASSLSGSDSTEAFF
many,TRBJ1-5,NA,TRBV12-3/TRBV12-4,TGTGCCAGCAGTTACAGACAGAGAGAGGAGCCCCAGCATTTT,CASSYRQREEPQHF
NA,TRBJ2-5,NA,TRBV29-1,TGCAGCGGGGGGGCGGAGACCCAGTACTTC,CSGGAETQYF
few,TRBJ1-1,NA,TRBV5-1,TGCGCCAGCAGCGGGGGCCTGGGGGATGAAGCTTTCTTT,CASSGGLGDEAFF
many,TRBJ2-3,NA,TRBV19,TGTGCCAGTAGTATCCAGGACAGATCCTACAACACAGATACGCAGTATTTT,CASSIQDRSYNTDTQYF
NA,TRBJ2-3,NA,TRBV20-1,TGCAGTGCTAAAGAGTCCACAGATACGCAGTATTTT,CSAKESTDTQYF
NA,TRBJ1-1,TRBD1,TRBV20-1,TGCAGTGCTAGGTCGCCAGGGACAGGGATTGAAGCTTTCTTT,CSARSPGTGIEAFF
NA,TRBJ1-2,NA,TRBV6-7,TGTGCCAGCGGATTTCCCGGGACGGTCTATGGCTACACCTTC,CASGFPGTVYGYTF
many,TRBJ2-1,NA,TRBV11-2,TGTGCCAGCAGCACGGACGGCTCGATTAGGGTCTTTTACAATGAGCAGTTCTTC,CASSTDGSIRVFYNEQFF
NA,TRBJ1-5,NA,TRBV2,TGTGCCAGCAGTGAAACAATCAGGAGCAATCAGCCCCAGCATTTT,CASSETIRSNQPQHF
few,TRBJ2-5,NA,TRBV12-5,TGTGCTAGTGGGTATTGGCAAGAGACCCAGTACTTC,CASGYWQETQYF
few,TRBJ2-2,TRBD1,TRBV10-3,TGTGCCAGCGGAGGGGGACAGGGGGCGTCGAACACCGGGGAGCTGTTTTTT,CASGGGQGASNTGELFF
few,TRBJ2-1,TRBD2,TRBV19,TGTGCCAGTAGTATAAGTGGACTAGCGGGAGCCAGGAATGAGCAGTTCTTC,CASSISGLAGARNEQFF
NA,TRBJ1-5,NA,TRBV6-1,TGTGCCAGCAGCAAACCGGGACCGACCCAGCCCCAGCATTTT,CASSKPGPTQPQHF
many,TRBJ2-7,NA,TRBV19,TGTGCCAGTAGTAGGACAGCATCCTACGAGCAGTACTTC,CASSRTASYEQYF
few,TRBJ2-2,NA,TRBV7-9,TGTGCCAGCAGTGACCGAGGGGGCACCGGGGAGCTGTTTTTT,CASSDRGGTGELFF
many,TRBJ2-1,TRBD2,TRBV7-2,TGTGCCAGCGGCCGACTAGCGGGGGGCGGGGATGAGCAGTTCTTC,CASGRLAGGGDEQFF
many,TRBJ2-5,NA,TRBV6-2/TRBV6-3,TGTGCCAGCAGTCCCACGGGGAGCGAGCAAGAGACCCAGTACTTC,CASSPTGSEQETQYF
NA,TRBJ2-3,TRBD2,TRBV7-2,TGTGCCAGCAGCTTACCAGCGGGGGATGGGGCAGATACGCAGTATTTT,CASSLPAGDGADTQYF
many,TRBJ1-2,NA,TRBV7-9,TGTGCCAGCAGCTTAGTTTGGAGATTAGGGACAAGAGACTATGGCTACACCTTC,CASSLVWRLGTRDYGYTF
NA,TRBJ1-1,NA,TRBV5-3,TGTGCCAGAAGCTTGGCTTTTCGGGACACGGATATGAACACTGAAGCTTTCTTT,CARSLAFRDTDMNTEAFF
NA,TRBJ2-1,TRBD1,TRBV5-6,TGTGCCAGCAGCTCACGGACAGGAAGATCCTACAATGAGCAGTTCTTC,CASSSRTGRSYNEQFF
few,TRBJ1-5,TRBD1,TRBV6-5,TGTGCCAGCAGGGCCGGGACAGGGAATCAGCCCCAGCATTTT,CASRAGTGNQPQHF